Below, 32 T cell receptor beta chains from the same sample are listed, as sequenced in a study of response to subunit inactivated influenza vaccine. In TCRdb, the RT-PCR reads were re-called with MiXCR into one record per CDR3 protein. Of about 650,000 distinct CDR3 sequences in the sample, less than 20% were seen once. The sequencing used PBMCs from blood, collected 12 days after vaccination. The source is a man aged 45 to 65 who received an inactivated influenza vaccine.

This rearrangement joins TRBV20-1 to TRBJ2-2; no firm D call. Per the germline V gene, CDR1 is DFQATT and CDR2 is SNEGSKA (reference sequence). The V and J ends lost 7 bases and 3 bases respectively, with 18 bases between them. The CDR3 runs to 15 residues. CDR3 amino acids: CSDTYPWFDTGELFF. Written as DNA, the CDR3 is TGCAGTGATACCTACCCTTGGTTTGACACCGGGGAGCTGTTTTTT.

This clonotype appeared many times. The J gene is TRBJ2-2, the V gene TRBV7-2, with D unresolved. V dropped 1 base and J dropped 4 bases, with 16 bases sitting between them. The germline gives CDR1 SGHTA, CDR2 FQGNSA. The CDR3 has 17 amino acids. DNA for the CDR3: TGTGCCAGCAGCTTAGGGTCGTCTAGTCTTCGCACCGGGGAGCTGTTTTTT. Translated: CASSLGSSSLRTGELFF.

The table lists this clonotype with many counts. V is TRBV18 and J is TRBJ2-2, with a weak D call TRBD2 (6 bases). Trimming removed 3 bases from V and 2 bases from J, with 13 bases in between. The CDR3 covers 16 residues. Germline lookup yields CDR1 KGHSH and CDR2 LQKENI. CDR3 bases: TGTGCCAGCTCACCGGATCTAGCGCCAAACACCGGGGAGCTGTTTTTT. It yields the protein CASSPDLAPNTGELFF.

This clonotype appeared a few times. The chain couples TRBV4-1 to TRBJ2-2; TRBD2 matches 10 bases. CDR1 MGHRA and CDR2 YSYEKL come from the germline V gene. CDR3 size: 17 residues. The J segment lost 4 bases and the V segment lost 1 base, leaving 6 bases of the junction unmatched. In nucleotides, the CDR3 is TGCGCCAGCAGCCAAGCCCTAGCGGGAGTCGGCACCGGGGAGCTGTTTTTT. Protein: CASSQALAGVGTGELFF.

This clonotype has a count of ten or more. The CDR3 loop reads CASSFFGGTEAFF. The DNA of the CDR3 is TGTGCCAGCAGTTTTTTTGGGGGCACTGAAGCTTTCTTT. This sequence joins TRBV12-3 or TRBV12-4 and TRBJ1-1, with D possibly TRBD1 on 5 matching bases. The CDR3 extends over 13 amino acids. The V gene lost 3 bases and the J gene lost 4 bases, with 9 bases spanning the gap.

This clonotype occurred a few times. DNA for the CDR3: TGTGCCAGCAGCTTAGATTGGAGCGGGCGCCATTACAATGAGCAGTTCTTC. It encodes CASSLDWSGRHYNEQFF. This chain connects TRBV7-9 to TRBJ2-1, with TRBD2 as a possible D gene (6 bases). The V end was cut by 1 base, the J end by 4 bases, with 17 bases between. CDR3 length: 17 amino acids. Per germline, CDR1 SEHNR and CDR2 FQNEAQ (reference sequence).

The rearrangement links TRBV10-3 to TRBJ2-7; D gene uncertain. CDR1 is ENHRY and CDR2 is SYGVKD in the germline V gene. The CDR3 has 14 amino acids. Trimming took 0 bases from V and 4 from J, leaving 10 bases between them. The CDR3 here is CAISESVELYEQYF. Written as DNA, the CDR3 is TGTGCCATCAGTGAGTCTGTGGAGTTATACGAGCAGTACTTC.

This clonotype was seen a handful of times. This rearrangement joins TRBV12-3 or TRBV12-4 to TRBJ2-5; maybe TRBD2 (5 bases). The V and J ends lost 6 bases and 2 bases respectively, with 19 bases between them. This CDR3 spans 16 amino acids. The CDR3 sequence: CASSPPLTDFQETQYF. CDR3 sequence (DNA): TGTGCCAGCAGCCCTCCCCTGACGGACTTTCAAGAGACCCAGTACTTC.

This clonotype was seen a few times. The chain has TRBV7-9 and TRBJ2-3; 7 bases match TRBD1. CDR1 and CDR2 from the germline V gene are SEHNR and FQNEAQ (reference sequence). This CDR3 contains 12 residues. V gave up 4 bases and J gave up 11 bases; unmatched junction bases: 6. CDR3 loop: CASSYAGTEQYF. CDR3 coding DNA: TGTGCCAGCAGCTATGCCGGGACAGAGCAGTATTTT.

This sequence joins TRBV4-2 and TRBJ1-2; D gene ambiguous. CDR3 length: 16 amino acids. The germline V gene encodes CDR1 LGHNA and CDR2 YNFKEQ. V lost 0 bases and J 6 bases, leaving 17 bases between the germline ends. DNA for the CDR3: TGTGCCAGCAGCCAAGATCGTGTGAAGGGAGGAAATGGCTACACCTTC. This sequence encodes CASSQDRVKGGNGYTF.

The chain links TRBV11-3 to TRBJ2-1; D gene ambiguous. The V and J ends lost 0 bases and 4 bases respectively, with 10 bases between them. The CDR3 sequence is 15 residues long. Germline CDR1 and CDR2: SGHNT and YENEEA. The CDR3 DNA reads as TGTGCCAGCAGCTTAGAATACAGCCCTTACAATGAGCAGTTCTTC. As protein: CASSLEYSPYNEQFF.

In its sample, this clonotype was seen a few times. This CDR3 reads CASSQDSRPNQPQHF. CDR3 DNA: TGTGCCAGCAGCCAAGATTCGCGTCCAAATCAGCCCCAGCATTTT. The V and J genes are TRBV3-1 and TRBJ1-5; D remains unclear. Between the trimmed V and J ends, which lost 0 bases and 4 bases, there was a span of 10 bases. Germline assignment: CDR1 LGHDT and CDR2 YNNKEL (reference sequence). The CDR3 is 15 amino acids.

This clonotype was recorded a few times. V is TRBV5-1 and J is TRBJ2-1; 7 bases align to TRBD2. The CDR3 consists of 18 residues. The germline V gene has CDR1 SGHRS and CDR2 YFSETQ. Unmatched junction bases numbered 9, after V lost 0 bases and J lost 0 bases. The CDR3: CASSLVPGLSSSYNEQFF. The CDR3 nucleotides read TGCGCCAGCAGCTTGGTTCCGGGACTATCGAGCTCCTACAATGAGCAGTTCTTC.

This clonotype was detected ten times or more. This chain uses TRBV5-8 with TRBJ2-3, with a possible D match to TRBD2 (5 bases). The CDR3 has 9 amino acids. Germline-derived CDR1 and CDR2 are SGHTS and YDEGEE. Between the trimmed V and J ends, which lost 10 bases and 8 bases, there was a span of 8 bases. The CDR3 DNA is TGTGCCGCGGGTGGTACGCAGTATTTT. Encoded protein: CAAGGTQYF.

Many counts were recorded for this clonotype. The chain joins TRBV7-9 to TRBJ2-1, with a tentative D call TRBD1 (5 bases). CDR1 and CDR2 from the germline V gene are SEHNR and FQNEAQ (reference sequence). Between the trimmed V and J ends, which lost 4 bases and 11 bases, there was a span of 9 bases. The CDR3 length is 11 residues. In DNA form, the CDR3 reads TGTGCCAGCAGCTCTCAGGGAAAGCAGTTCTTC. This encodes CASSSQGKQFF.

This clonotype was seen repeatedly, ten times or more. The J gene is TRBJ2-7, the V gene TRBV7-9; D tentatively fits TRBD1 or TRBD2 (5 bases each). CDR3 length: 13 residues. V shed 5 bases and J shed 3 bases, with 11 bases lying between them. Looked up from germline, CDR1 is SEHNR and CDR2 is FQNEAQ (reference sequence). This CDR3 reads CASSGPRGYEQYF. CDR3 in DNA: TGTGCCAGCAGCGGCCCGAGGGGCTACGAGCAGTACTTC.

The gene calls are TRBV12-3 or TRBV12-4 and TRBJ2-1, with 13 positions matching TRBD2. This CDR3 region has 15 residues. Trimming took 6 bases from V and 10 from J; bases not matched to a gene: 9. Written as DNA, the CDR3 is TGTGCCAGCAGCCTGACTAGCGGGGGGCGGTGGGAGCAGTTCTTC. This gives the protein CASSLTSGGRWEQFF.

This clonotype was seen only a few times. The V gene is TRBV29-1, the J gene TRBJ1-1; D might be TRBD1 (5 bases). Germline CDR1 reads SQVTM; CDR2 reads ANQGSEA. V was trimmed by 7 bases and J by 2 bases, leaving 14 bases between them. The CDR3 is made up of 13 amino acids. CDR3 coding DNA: TGCAGCGGGGCAGGGATGGGTAACACTGAAGCTTTCTTT. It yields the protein CSGAGMGNTEAFF.

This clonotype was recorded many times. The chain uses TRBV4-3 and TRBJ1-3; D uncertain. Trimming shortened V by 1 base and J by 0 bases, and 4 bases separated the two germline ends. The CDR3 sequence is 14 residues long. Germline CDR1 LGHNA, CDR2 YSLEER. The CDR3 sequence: CASSQGSSGNTIYF. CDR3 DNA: TGCGCCAGCAGCCAAGGGAGCTCTGGAAACACCATATATTTT.

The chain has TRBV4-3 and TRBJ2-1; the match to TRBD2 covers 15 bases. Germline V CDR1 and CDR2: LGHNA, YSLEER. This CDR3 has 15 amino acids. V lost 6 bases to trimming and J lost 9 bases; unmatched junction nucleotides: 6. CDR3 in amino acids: CASRGTSGGSGEQFF. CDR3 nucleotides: TGCGCCAGCAGGGGGACTAGCGGGGGGTCCGGTGAGCAGTTCTTC.

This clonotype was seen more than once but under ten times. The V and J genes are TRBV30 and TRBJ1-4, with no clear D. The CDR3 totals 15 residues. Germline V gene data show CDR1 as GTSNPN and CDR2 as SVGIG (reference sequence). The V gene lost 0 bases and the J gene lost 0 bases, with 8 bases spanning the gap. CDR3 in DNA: TGTGCCTGGAGTGTACTGGGTACAACTAATGAAAAACTGTTTTTT. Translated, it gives CAWSVLGTTNEKLFF.

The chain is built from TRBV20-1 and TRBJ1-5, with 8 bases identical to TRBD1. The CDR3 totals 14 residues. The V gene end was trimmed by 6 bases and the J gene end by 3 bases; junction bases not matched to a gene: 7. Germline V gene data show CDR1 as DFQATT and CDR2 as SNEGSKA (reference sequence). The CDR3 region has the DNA TGCAGTGCCATGACAGGGGCCCTCAATCAGCCCCAGCATTTT. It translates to CSAMTGALNQPQHF.

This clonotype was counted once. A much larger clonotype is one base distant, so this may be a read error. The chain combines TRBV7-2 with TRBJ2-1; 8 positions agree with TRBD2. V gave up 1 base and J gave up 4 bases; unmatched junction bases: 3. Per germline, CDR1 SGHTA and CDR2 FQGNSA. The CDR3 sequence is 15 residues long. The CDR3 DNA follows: TGTGCCAGCAGCTTAGAGGCTAGCGGGTACAATGAGCAGTTCTTC. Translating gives CASSLEASGYNEQFF.

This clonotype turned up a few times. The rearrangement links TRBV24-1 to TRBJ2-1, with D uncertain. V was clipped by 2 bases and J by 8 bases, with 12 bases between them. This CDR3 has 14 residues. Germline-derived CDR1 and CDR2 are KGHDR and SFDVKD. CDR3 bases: TGTGCCACCAGTGATTGGGCGTTCGGTGATGAGCAGTTCTTC. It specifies CATSDWAFGDEQFF.

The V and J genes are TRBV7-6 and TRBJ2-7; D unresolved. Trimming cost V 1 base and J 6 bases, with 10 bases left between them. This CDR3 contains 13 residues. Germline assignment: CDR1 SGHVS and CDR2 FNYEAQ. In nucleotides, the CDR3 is TGTGCCAGCAGCTTAGGGAGTGCCCGCGAGCAGTACTTC. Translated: CASSLGSAREQYF.

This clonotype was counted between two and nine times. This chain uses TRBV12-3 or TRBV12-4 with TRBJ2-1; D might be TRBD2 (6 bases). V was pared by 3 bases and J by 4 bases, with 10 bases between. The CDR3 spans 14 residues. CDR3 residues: CASSFHGRYNEQFF. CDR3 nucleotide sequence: TGTGCCAGCAGTTTTCACGGGAGATACAATGAGCAGTTCTTC.

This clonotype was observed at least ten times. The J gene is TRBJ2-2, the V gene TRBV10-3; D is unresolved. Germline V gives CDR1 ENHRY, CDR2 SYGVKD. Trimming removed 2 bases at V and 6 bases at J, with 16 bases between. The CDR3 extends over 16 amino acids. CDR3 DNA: TGTGCCATCAGTGAGAAAGAACTAATAATCTCCGGGGAGCTGTTTTTT. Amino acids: CAISEKELIISGELFF.

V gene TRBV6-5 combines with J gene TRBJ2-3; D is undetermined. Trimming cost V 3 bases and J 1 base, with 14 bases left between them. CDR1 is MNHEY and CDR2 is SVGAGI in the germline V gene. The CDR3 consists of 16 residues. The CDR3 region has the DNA TGTGCCAGCAGTTATTGGTTGGCAGGAGGCACAGATACGCAGTATTTT. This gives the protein CASSYWLAGGTDTQYF.

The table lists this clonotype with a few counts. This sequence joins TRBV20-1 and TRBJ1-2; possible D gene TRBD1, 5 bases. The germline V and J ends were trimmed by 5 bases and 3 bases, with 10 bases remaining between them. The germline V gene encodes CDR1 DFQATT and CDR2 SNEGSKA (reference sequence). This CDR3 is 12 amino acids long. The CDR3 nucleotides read TGCAGTGCTGCCGGGACTCACTATGGCTACACCTTC. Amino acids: CSAAGTHYGYTF.

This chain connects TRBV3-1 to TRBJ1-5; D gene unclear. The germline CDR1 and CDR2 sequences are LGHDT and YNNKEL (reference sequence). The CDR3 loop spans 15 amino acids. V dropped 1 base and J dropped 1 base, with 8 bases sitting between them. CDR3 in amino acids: CASSQAWGSNQPQHF. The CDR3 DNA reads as TGTGCCAGCAGCCAAGCCTGGGGAAGCAATCAGCCCCAGCATTTT.

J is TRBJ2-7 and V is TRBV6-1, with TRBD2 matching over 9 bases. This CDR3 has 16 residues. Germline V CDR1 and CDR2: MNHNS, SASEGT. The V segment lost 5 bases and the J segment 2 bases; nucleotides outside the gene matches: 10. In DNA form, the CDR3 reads TGTGCCAGCAGTCCCCAGGCTAGCGGGAAAGCCTACGAGCAGTACTTC. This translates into CASSPQASGKAYEQYF.

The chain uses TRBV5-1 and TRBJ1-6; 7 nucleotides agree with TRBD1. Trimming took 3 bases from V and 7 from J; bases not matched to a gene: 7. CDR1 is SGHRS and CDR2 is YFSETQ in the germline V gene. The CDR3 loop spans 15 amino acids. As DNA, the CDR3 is TGCGCCAGCAGCTCTGACAGGGCTGGAAATTCACCCCTCCACTTT. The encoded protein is CASSSDRAGNSPLHF.